What follows is one TCR beta chain and its context. Its antigen is unidentified. The PCR contained 60 Vbeta and 13 Jbeta primers. Libraries were prepared by immunoSEQ multiplex PCR; TCRdb keeps only in-frame clonotypes and omits some of them. The sample lists roughly 190,000 clones; 65% to 85% were seen once. These data are taken from a study of cytomegalovirus exposure and HLA in healthy donors. Findings and limits, study-wide: Presence/absence analysis assumed near-uniform sequencing depth across donors.

Germline CDR1 MNHEY, CDR2 SMNVEV (reference sequence). The V and J ends lost 0 bases and 0 bases respectively, with 6 bases between them. The CDR3 has 15 residues. This receptor was identified in a man aged 35-49 years in good health and CMV-seropositive. The V call is TRBV27, the J call TRBJ2-1; D is perhaps TRBD2 (5 bases). The sample consisted of PBMCs. The CDR3 sequence is CASSLSAGSYNEQFF. CDR3 in DNA: TGTGCCAGCAGTTTATCGGCGGGCTCCTACAATGAGCAGTTCTTC.